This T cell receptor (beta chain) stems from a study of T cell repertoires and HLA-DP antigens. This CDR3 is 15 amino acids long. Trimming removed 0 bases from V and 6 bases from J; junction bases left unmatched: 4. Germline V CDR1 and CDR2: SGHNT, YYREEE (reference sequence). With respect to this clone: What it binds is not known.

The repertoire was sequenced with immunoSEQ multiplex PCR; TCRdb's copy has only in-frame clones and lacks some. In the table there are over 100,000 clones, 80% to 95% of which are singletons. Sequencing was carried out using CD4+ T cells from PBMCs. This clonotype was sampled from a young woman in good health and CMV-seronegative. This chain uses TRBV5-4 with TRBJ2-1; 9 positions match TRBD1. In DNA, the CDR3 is TGTGCCAGCAGCTTGGCGGGACAGGGTGTCAATGAGCAGTTCTTC. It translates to CASSLAGQGVNEQFF.